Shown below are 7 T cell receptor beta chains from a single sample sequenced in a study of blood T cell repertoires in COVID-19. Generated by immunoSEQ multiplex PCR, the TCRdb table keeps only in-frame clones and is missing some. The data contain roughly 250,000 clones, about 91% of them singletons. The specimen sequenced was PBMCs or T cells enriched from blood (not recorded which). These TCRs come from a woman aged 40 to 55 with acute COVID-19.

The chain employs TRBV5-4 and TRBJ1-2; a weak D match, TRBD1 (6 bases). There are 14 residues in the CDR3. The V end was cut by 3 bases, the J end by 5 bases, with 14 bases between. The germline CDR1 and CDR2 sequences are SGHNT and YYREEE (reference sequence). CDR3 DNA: TGTGCCAGCAGCTCCAAGACAGGACCATATGGCTACACCTTC. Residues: CASSSKTGPYGYTF. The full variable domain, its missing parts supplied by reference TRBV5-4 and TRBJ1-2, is ETGVTQSPTHLIKTRGQQVTLRCSSQSGHNTVSWYQQALGQGPQFIFQYYREEENGRGNFPPRFSGLQFPNYSSELNVNALELDDSALYLCASSSKTGPYGYTFGSGTRLTVV.

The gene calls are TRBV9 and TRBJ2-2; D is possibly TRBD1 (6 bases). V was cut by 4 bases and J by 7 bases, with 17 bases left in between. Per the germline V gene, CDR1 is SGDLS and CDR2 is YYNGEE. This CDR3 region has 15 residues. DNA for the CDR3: TGTGCCAGCAGCACCTCGTGGACAGCGTACGGGGAGCTGTTTTTT. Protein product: CASSTSWTAYGELFF.

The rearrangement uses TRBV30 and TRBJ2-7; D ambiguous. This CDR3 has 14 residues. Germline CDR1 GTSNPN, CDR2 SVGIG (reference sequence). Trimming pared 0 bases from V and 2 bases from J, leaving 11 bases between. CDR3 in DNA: TGTGCCTGGAGTGTTTTACGGAGAACCTACGAGCAGTACTTC. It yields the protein CAWSVLRRTYEQYF.

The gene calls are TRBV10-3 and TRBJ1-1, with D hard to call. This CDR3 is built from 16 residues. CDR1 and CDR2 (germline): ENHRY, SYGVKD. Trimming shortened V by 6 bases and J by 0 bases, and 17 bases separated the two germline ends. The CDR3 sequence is CAIRSGFEVLNTEAFF. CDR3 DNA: TGTGCCATCAGGTCGGGATTTGAAGTGTTGAACACTGAAGCTTTCTTT.

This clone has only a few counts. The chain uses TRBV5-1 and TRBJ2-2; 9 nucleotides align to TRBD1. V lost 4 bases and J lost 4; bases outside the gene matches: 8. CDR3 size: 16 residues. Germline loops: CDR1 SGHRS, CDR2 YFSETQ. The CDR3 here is CASSLTGQGSTGELFF. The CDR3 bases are TGCGCCAGCAGCCTTACGGGACAGGGCAGCACCGGGGAGCTGTTTTTT. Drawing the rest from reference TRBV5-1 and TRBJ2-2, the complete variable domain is KAGVTQTPRYLIKTRGQQVTLSCSPISGHRSVSWYQQTPGQGLQFLFEYFSETQRNKGNFPGRFSGRQFSNSRSEMNVSTLELGDSALYLCASSLTGQGSTGELFFGEGSRLTVL.

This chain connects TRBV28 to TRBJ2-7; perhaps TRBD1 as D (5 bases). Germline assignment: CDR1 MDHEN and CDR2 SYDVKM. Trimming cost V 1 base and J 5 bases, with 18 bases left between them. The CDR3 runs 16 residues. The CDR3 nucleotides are TGTGCCAGCAGTTTATTCGGGCAGGGCTTCGAGGACGAGCAGTACTTC. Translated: CASSLFGQGFEDEQYF.

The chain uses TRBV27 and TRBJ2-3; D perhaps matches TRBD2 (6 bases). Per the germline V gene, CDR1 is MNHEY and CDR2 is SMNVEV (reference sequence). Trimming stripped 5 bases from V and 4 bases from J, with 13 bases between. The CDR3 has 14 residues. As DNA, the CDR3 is TGTGCCAGCAGTACTCCGGGACTCGCAGATACGCAGTATTTT. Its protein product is CASSTPGLADTQYF.